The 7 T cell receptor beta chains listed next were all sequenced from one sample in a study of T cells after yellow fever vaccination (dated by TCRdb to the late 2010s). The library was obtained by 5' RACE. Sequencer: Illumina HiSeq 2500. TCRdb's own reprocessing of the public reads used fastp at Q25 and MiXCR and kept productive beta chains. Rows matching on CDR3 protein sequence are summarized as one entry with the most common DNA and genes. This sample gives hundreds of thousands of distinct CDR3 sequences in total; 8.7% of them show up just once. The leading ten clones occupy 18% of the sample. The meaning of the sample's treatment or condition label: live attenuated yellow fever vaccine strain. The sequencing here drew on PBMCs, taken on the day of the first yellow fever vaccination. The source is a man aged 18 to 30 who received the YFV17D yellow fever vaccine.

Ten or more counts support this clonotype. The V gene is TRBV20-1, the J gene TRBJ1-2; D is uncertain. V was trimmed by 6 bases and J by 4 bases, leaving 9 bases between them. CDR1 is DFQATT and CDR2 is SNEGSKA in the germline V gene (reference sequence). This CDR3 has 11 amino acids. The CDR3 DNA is TGCAGTGCCGTTGCCGGCTATGGCTACACCTTC. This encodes CSAVAGYGYTF.

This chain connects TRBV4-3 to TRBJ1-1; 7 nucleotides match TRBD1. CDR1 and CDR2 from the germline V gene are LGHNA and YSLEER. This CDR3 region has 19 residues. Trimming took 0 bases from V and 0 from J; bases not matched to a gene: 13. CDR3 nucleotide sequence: TGCGCCAGCAGCCAAGAATGGATCAGGGGGAGGATAATGAACACTGAAGCTTTCTTT. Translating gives CASSQEWIRGRIMNTEAFF.

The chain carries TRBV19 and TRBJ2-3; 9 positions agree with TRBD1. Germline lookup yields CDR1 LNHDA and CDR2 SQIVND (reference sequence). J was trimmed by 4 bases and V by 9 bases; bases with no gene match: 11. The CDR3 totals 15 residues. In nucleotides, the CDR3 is TGTGCCAGCAACACCCCCGGGACAGGGTCAGATACGCAGTATTTT. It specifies CASNTPGTGSDTQYF. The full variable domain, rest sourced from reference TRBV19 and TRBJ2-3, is DGGITQSPKYLFRKEGQNVTLSCEQNLNHDAMYWYRQDPGQGLRLIYYSQIVNDFQKGDIAEGYSVSREKKESFPLTVTSAQKNPTAFYLCASNTPGTGSDTQYFGPGTRLTVL.

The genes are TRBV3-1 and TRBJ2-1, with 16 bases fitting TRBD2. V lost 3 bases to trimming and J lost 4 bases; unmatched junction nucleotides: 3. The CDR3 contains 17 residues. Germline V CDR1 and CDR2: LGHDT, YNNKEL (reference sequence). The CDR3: CASSQGTSGGGYNEQFF. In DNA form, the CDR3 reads TGTGCCAGCAGCCAGGGGACTAGCGGGGGGGGGTACAATGAGCAGTTCTTC.

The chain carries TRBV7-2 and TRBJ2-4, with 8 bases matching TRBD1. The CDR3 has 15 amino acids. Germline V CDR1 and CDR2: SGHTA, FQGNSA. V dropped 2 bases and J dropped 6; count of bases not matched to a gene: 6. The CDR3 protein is CASSLRGQGGNIQYF. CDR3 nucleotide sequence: TGTGCCAGCAGCTTAAGAGGACAGGGAGGAAACATTCAGTACTTC.

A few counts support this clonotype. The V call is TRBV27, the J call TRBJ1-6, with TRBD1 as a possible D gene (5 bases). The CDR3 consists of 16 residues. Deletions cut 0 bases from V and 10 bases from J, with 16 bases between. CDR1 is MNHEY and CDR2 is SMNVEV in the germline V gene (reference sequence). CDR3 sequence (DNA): TGTGCCAGCAGTTTATCGGGGCCAACCCCGGGATCACCCCTCCACTTT. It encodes CASSLSGPTPGSPLHF.

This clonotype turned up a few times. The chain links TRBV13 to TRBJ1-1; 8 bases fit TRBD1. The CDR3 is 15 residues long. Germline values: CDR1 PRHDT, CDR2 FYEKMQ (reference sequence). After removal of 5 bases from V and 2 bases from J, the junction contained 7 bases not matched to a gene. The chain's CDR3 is CASSLTGQDNTEAFF. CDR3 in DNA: TGTGCCAGCAGCCTTACGGGACAGGATAACACTGAAGCTTTCTTT.